This TCR beta chain was obtained from a study of cytomegalovirus exposure and HLA in healthy donors. The method was immunoSEQ multiplex PCR; TCRdb's version includes in-frame clones alone and lacks a portion of them. The sample records some 90,000 clones, more than 75% being singletons. Study-level points and caveats: It was found in a later analysis that first-cohort TCR clusters tended to co-occur in the 95 to 150 validation repertoires.

Concerning this clone: Its antigen is undetermined.

Sequenced: PBMCs. This sequence originates from a man younger than 30 in good health and CMV-seropositive.

The CDR3 DNA reads as TGCGCCAGCAGCTTGTATTGGGGGGGCAAGGACACTGAAGCTTTCTTT. Amino acid sequence: CASSLYWGGKDTEAFF. This chain uses TRBV5-1 with TRBJ1-1; D might be TRBD1 (6 bases). Germline V CDR1 and CDR2: SGHRS, YFSETQ. The CDR3 covers 16 residues. Trimming pared 1 base from V and 3 bases from J, leaving 16 bases between.